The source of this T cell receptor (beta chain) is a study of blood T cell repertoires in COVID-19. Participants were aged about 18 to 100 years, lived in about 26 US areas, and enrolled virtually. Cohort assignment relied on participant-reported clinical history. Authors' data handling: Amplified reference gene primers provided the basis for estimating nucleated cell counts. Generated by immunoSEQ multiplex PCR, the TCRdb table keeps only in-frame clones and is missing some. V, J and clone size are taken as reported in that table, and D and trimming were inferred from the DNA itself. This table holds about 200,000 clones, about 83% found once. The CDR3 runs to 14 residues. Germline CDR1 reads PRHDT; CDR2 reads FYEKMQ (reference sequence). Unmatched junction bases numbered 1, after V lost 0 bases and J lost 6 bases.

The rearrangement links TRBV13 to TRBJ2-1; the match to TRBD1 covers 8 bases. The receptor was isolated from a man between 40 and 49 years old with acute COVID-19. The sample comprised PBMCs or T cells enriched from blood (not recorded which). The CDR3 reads CASSLGDRVNEQFF. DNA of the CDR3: TGTGCCAGCAGCTTAGGGGACAGGGTCAATGAGCAGTTCTTC.